What follows describes a single TCR beta chain. With 60 Vbeta and 13 Jbeta primers, the PCR was carried out. The assay was immunoSEQ multiplex PCR, and TCRdb's table has in-frame clones only and misses some. The repertoire has 200,000 or so clones, around 83% of them found once; the top ten carry 1.4%. This specimen comes from a study of cytomegalovirus exposure and HLA in healthy donors. CDR3 length: 16 amino acids. J lost 5 bases, V lost 3 bases, and 8 bases had no gene match. Germline CDR1 reads SGHDT; CDR2 reads YYEEEE. The receptor was isolated from a girl aged 10-17 years in good health and CMV-seronegative. The sequencing sample was made of PBMCs. The gene calls are TRBV5-6 and TRBJ2-5; 12 bases fit TRBD2. The CDR3: CASSYRTSGVSETQYF. The CDR3, as DNA: TGTGCCAGCAGCTACCGGACTAGCGGGGTGTCGGAGACCCAGTACTTC.